The 23 T cell receptor beta chains presented below share a single source sample, sequenced in a study of a mutant IDH1 vaccine in newly diagnosed glioma. Sample time point: week 11, during vaccination. Vaccination used 300 ug of mutant IDH1 20-mer peptide per dose, with topical imiquimod. These receptors have no identified antigens. Sequenced by immunoSEQ multiplex PCR; TCRdb stores in-frame clones only, minus some. The table records about 120,000 clones, roughly nine tenths of them present only once. The sequencing here drew on PBMCs, taken from a glioma patient whose treatment included an IDH1 peptide vaccine. The receptors were gathered from a woman in her fifties or sixties with glioma.

The V call is TRBV27, the J call TRBJ2-7, with TRBD1 matching 8 bases. This CDR3 contains 16 residues. Germline V gene sequence: CDR1 MNHEY, CDR2 SMNVEV (reference sequence). V lost 1 base, J lost 3 bases, and 8 bases stayed unmatched. CDR3 sequence: CASSLWPPGTGYEQYF. The CDR3 nucleotides read TGTGCCAGCAGTTTATGGCCTCCCGGGACAGGCTACGAGCAGTACTTC.

The chain is built from TRBV7-2 and TRBJ1-2; possible D gene TRBD1, 5 bases. Germline assignment: CDR1 SGHTA and CDR2 FQGNSA. V lost 2 bases to trimming and J lost 7 bases, with 17 bases between them. The CDR3 has 15 amino acids. CDR3 coding DNA: TGTGCCAGCAGCTTAAACTACCAGGGTAATTCTGGCTACACCTTC. This encodes CASSLNYQGNSGYTF.

This clone has only a few counts. The gene calls are TRBV9 and TRBJ1-1; 10 bases are a match to TRBD1. The CDR3 consists of 14 residues. Germline values: CDR1 SGDLS, CDR2 YYNGEE. The trim removed 4 bases at V and 4 bases at J, leaving 4 bases unmatched. DNA of the CDR3: TGTGCCAGCAGCATGGGACAGGGGAGCACTGAAGCTTTCTTT. Translating it yields CASSMGQGSTEAFF.

This chain uses TRBV11-2 with TRBJ1-1; 8 bases are a match to TRBD1. Germline V gives CDR1 SGHAT, CDR2 FQNNGV. There are 15 residues in the CDR3. V lost 7 bases and J lost 2; bases outside the gene matches: 9. CDR3 DNA: TGTGCCAGCACAGGGGGCCAGGGGGTAAACACTGAAGCTTTCTTT. Its protein product is CASTGGQGVNTEAFF. Combining the CDR3 with reference TRBV11-2 and TRBJ1-1 gives the whole variable domain EAGVAQSPRYKIIEKRQSVAFWCNPISGHATLYWYQQILGQGPKLLIQFQNNGVVDDSQLPKDRFSAERLKGVDSTLKIQPAKLEDSAVYLCASTGGQGVNTEAFFGQGTRLTVV.

The chain uses TRBV6-4 and TRBJ1-4, with a weak D call TRBD1 (6 bases). Germline CDR1 and CDR2: MRHNA and SNTAGT. The V end lost 8 bases, the J end lost 0 bases, and 16 bases lay between the germline ends. This CDR3 is built from 16 residues. CDR3: CASYRGGWTTNEKLFF. The DNA of the CDR3 is TGTGCCAGCTATAGGGGGGGCTGGACAACTAATGAAAAACTGTTTTTT.

The chain couples TRBV5-8 to TRBJ1-5, with TRBD1 matching over 9 bases. Germline CDR1 is SGHTS and CDR2 is YDEGEE. There are 15 residues in the CDR3. V was clipped by 1 base and J by 3 bases; unmatched bases: 2. The CDR3 loop is CASSLYRGPNQPQHF. CDR3 nucleotides: TGTGCCAGCAGCTTGTACAGGGGGCCCAATCAGCCCCAGCATTTT.

The chain recombines TRBV19 with TRBJ2-5; D unclear. The CDR3 loop spans 14 amino acids. The V gene's germline CDR1 is LNHDA and CDR2 SQIVND (reference sequence). Trimming took off 3 bases at V and 4 bases at J, with 12 bases between the two ends. The CDR3 loop is CASSISPSRETQYF. The CDR3 DNA reads as TGTGCCAGTAGTATTTCCCCTAGTCGAGAGACCCAGTACTTC.

The rearrangement uses TRBV27 and TRBJ2-5, with no clear D. Trimming stripped 5 bases from V and 5 bases from J, with 18 bases between. Germline CDR1 is MNHEY and CDR2 is SMNVEV (reference sequence). The length of the CDR3 is 15 residues. CDR3 DNA: TGTGCCAGCAGTCCCCACGACTGGTACGGGGAGACCCAGTACTTC. Translated, it gives CASSPHDWYGETQYF.

This rearrangement joins TRBV28 to TRBJ2-3, with D perhaps matching TRBD2 (6 bases). Trimming took 3 bases from V and 5 from J, leaving 18 bases between them. This CDR3 region has 16 residues. Germline loops: CDR1 MDHEN, CDR2 SYDVKM. CDR3 sequence: CASSFRGRLQGDTQYF. The CDR3 coding sequence is TGTGCCAGCAGTTTTCGGGGGAGACTGCAGGGAGATACGCAGTATTTT.

The genes are TRBV7-8 and TRBJ1-2; D is perhaps TRBD1 (6 bases). The CDR3 spans 18 residues. Trimming removed 5 bases from V and 6 bases from J, with 28 bases in between. Per germline, CDR1 SGHVS and CDR2 FQNEAQ. The CDR3 nucleotides read TGTGCCAGCAGCATATACCTCCGTGCGGGACACTCATTTGATGGCTACACCTTC. Amino acid sequence: CASSIYLRAGHSFDGYTF.

This clone appeared once. The rearrangement uses TRBV5-1 and TRBJ2-1, with D possibly being TRBD2 (6 bases). V shed 3 bases and J shed 9 bases, with 16 bases lying between them. The V gene's germline CDR1 is SGHRS and CDR2 YFSETQ. CDR3 length: 14 residues. In DNA, the CDR3 is TGCGCCAGCAGCTCGGGACTTAGAGTCGGTGAGCAGTTCTTC. Amino acids: CASSSGLRVGEQFF.

V gene TRBV5-5 combines with J gene TRBJ1-2; D perhaps matches TRBD1 (6 bases). The CDR3 extends over 18 amino acids. The germline V gene encodes CDR1 SGHKS and CDR2 YYEKEE (reference sequence). Trimming removed 2 bases at V and 4 bases at J, with 24 bases between. CDR3 bases: TGTGCCAGCAGCTTACCCCTTCGACAGGCCCCAGACATCTATGGCTACACCTTC. It yields the protein CASSLPLRQAPDIYGYTF.

The V and J genes are TRBV2 and TRBJ2-7; D is perhaps TRBD1 or TRBD2 (5 bases each). Trimming pared 7 bases from V and 1 base from J, leaving 14 bases between. CDR1 and CDR2 from the germline V gene are SNHLY and FYNNEI. CDR3 length: 14 residues. The CDR3 region is CASNRDGSSYEQYF. CDR3 DNA: TGTGCCAGCAACCGGGACGGATCATCCTACGAGCAGTACTTC.

The gene calls are TRBV2 and TRBJ2-7; D call uncertain. CDR3 length: 13 residues. Germline loops: CDR1 SNHLY, CDR2 FYNNEI. V was shortened by 1 base and J by 5 bases, with 9 bases between the two germline ends. The CDR3 spells CASSEGWLHEQYF. CDR3 sequence (DNA): TGTGCCAGCAGTGAAGGTTGGCTCCACGAGCAGTACTTC.

The chain recombines TRBV12-5 with TRBJ2-5; no firm D call. The DNA end is more similar to TRBJ2-7, so the J call may be wrong. Germline V lookup: CDR1 LGHNT, CDR2 FRNRAP. This CDR3 spans 12 amino acids. The CDR3 sequence is CASGVSSYEQYF. CDR3 sequence (DNA): TGTGCTAGTGGCGTTAGCTCCTACGAGCAGTACTTC.

The J gene is TRBJ1-5, the V gene TRBV19, with D maybe TRBD1 (5 bases). There are 15 residues in the CDR3. In germline, CDR1 is LNHDA, CDR2 SQIVND (reference sequence). The V and J ends lost 3 bases and 5 bases respectively, with 14 bases between them. The CDR3 DNA reads as TGTGCCAGTAGTATCCCGGGACGGCATGATCAGCCCCAGCATTTT. Amino acid sequence: CASSIPGRHDQPQHF.

The chain is built from TRBV5-1 and TRBJ2-3; 7 bases are a match to TRBD1. The germline CDR1 and CDR2 sequences are SGHRS and YFSETQ. The CDR3 has 15 residues. The J segment lost 1 base and the V segment lost 7 bases, leaving 9 bases of the junction unmatched. The CDR3 coding sequence is TGCGCCAGCGTTCAGGGGGATGTACGCACAGATACGCAGTATTTT. Translation gives CASVQGDVRTDTQYF.

This clone showed up just once. The rearrangement links TRBV7-9 to TRBJ2-1; the match to TRBD2 covers 7 bases. The ends lost 4 bases at V and 7 bases at J; junction bases unmatched: 7. CDR1 is SEHNR and CDR2 is FQNEAQ in the germline V gene (reference sequence). The length of the CDR3 is 14 residues. The CDR3 sequence: CASSSDGTTNEQFF. In DNA form, the CDR3 reads TGTGCCAGCAGCTCAGACGGGACTACGAATGAGCAGTTCTTC. The complete variable domain, with remaining parts taken from reference TRBV7-9 and TRBJ2-1, reads DTGVSQNPRHKITKRGQNVTFRCDPISEHNRLYWYRQTLGQGPEFLTYFQNEAQLEKSRLLSDRFSAERPKGSFSTLEIQRTEQGDSAMYLCASSSDGTTNEQFFGPGTRLTVL.

CDR3 nucleotide sequence: TGCGCCAGCAGCCAAGTGATGGTTCGACAAGAGACCCAGTACTTC. Its protein product is CASSQVMVRQETQYF. The rearrangement links TRBV4-1 to TRBJ2-5; no clear D gene. Germline lookup yields CDR1 MGHRA and CDR2 YSYEKL. Trimming took off 1 base at V and 2 bases at J, with 11 bases between the two ends. The CDR3 has 15 amino acids.

The rearrangement uses TRBV5-6 and TRBJ1-2; D not resolved. V lost 2 bases and J lost 0, with 11 bases in between. This CDR3 is 15 amino acids long. The germline V gene has CDR1 SGHDT and CDR2 YYEEEE. The CDR3 region has the DNA TGTGCCAGCAGCTTTTGGCAGACCTCTAACTATGGCTACACCTTC. As protein: CASSFWQTSNYGYTF.

The table lists this clone with a count of one. This sequence joins TRBV6-1 and TRBJ2-7; possibly TRBD1 or TRBD2 for D (5 bases each). The germline V gene has CDR1 MNHNS and CDR2 SASEGT. Trimming stripped 8 bases from V and 4 bases from J, with 18 bases between. The CDR3 consists of 14 residues. CDR3 sequence reads: CASYWDGWGYEQYF. In DNA form, the CDR3 reads TGTGCCAGCTATTGGGACGGCTGGGGGTACGAGCAGTACTTC.

The V call is TRBV7-9, the J call TRBJ1-4; possible D gene TRBD1, 6 bases. From germline, CDR1 is SEHNR and CDR2 FQNEAQ (reference sequence). The CDR3 loop spans 12 amino acids. V lost 8 bases and J lost 7, with 11 bases in between. CDR3 sequence (DNA): TGTGCCAGCTCCCGGACAGCTGAAAAACTGTTTTTT. Protein sequence: CASSRTAEKLFF.

The V and J genes are TRBV19 and TRBJ2-1, with unresolved D. Trimming removed 1 base at V and 0 bases at J, with 10 bases between. There are 16 residues in the CDR3. Germline V lookup: CDR1 LNHDA, CDR2 SQIVND (reference sequence). Here the CDR3 reads CASSIVFPDSYNEQFF. CDR3 in DNA: TGTGCCAGTAGTATAGTATTTCCGGACTCCTACAATGAGCAGTTCTTC.